These 25 T cell receptor beta chains were all obtained from the same sample, sequenced in a study of technical replicates of blood from several donors. Some clones are missing from TCRdb's copy, which holds only in-frame ones; the method was immunoSEQ multiplex PCR. The repertoire consists of about 66,000 clones, with about nine tenths occurring once and the leading ten covering around 4.5%. Sequences were obtained from PBMCs. All receptors derive from a human donor in good health. Some clones in this sample may be carry-over from other donors' samples.

The chain combines TRBV7-2 with TRBJ1-5, with D tentatively TRBD1 (5 bases). V dropped 4 bases and J dropped 6 bases, with 10 bases sitting between them. The CDR3 runs 13 residues. Per the germline V gene, CDR1 is SGHTA and CDR2 is FQGNSA. The CDR3 DNA reads TGTGCCAGCAGCTCCCAGGGAGGTCAGCCCCAGCATTTT. This encodes CASSSQGGQPQHF.

The V call is TRBV5-5, the J call TRBJ2-7, with 10 bases lining up with TRBD2. This CDR3 contains 13 residues. The V gene end was trimmed by 4 bases and the J gene end by 6 bases; junction bases not matched to a gene: 4. From germline, CDR1 is SGHKS and CDR2 YYEKEE (reference sequence). The CDR3, as DNA: TGTGCCAGCAGCGGGACTAGCGTCTCCGAGCAGTACTTC. The encoded protein is CASSGTSVSEQYF.

DNA of the CDR3: TGTGCCAGCAGCCAGGCCGGGACTAGCGGGAGATTTGAGCAGTTCTTC. Translation: CASSQAGTSGRFEQFF. The rearrangement uses TRBV5-4 and TRBJ2-1, with TRBD2 matching 14 bases. There are 16 residues in the CDR3. Per germline, CDR1 SGHNT and CDR2 YYREEE (reference sequence). The V and J ends lost 4 bases and 9 bases, in that order; junction bases with no gene match: 9.

V gene TRBV7-2 combines with J gene TRBJ2-5; 9 bases are shared with TRBD1. The CDR3 loop spans 14 amino acids. Germline CDR1 and CDR2: SGHTA and FQGNSA. V was clipped by 3 bases and J by 5 bases; unmatched bases: 4. In DNA, the CDR3 is TGTGCCAGCAGCTTCAACAGGGGGCAGGAGACCCAGTACTTC. Its protein product is CASSFNRGQETQYF.

The chain links TRBV6-5 to TRBJ1-4; D may be TRBD1 (5 bases). V lost 4 bases to trimming and J lost 4 bases, with 16 bases between them. The CDR3 extends over 16 amino acids. Germline V CDR1 and CDR2: MNHEY, SVGAGI. For the CDR3, the DNA is TGTGCCAGCAGTTTAAGTGGGGGGACGGGTAATGAAAAACTGTTTTTT. This translates into CASSLSGGTGNEKLFF.

This chain uses TRBV6-5 with TRBJ1-4; D is ambiguous. Trimming removed 4 bases from V and 3 bases from J, with 15 bases in between. The CDR3 contains 16 residues. Germline CDR1 reads MNHEY; CDR2 reads SVGAGI. CDR3 region: CASSLDSWEANEKLFF. CDR3 DNA sequence: TGTGCCAGCAGTTTGGACTCCTGGGAGGCTAATGAAAAACTGTTTTTT.

The rearrangement links TRBV2 to TRBJ2-7; possibly TRBD2 for D (5 bases). CDR3 length: 14 residues. Trimming removed 8 bases at V and 2 bases at J, with 16 bases between. Germline assignment: CDR1 SNHLY and CDR2 FYNNEI. The chain's CDR3 is CASSRVQRTYEQYF. DNA of the CDR3: TGTGCCAGCTCGAGGGTACAGCGTACCTACGAGCAGTACTTC. The variable domain in full, completed from reference TRBV2 and TRBJ2-7, reads EPEVTQTPSHQVTQMGQEVILRCVPISNHLYFYWYRQILGQKVEFLVSFYNNEISEKSEIFDDQFSVERPDGSNFTLKIRSTKLEDSAMYFCASSRVQRTYEQYFGPGTRLTVT.

This chain joins TRBV4-1 and TRBJ1-2, with a possible D match to TRBD1 (6 bases). CDR3 length equals 15 residues. Trimming removed 4 bases at V and 5 bases at J, with 17 bases between. CDR1 and CDR2 from the germline V gene are MGHRA and YSYEKL. CDR3 DNA: TGCGCCAGCAGCCGGGGGCAAGGAGGATATTATGGCTACACCTTC. It codes for CASSRGQGGYYGYTF.

This chain uses TRBV10-3 with TRBJ1-1; 8 bases match TRBD1. V was pared by 5 bases and J by 4 bases, with 9 bases of the junction left unmatched. The CDR3 contains 15 residues. Per the germline V gene, CDR1 is ENHRY and CDR2 is SYGVKD. CDR3 bases: TGTGCCATCAGTATGGACAGGGCGGTGATCACTGAAGCTTTCTTT. Protein product: CAISMDRAVITEAFF.

The gene calls are TRBV29-1 and TRBJ2-1; 13 bases are shared with TRBD2. CDR1 is SQVTM, CDR2 ANQGSEA, per germline. Trimming at V came to 6 bases and at J to 3 bases, leaving 5 bases not matched to a gene. The CDR3 runs 15 residues. The CDR3 loop is CSVGTSGDLYNEQFF. CDR3 in DNA: TGCAGCGTCGGGACTAGCGGGGACCTCTACAATGAGCAGTTCTTC.

The chain links TRBV6-5 to TRBJ1-1, with a weak D call TRBD1 (5 bases). V lost 4 bases and J 1 base, leaving 13 bases between the germline ends. Germline assignment: CDR1 MNHEY and CDR2 SVGAGI. The CDR3 runs to 15 residues. The CDR3 DNA follows: TGTGCCAGCAGTTCCTTACAGGTCACGAACACTGAAGCTTTCTTT. Amino acids: CASSSLQVTNTEAFF.

The chain has TRBV4-3 and TRBJ2-7, with 9 bases aligning to TRBD1. The V gene end was trimmed by 3 bases and the J gene end by 6 bases; junction bases not matched to a gene: 6. CDR3 length equals 14 residues. From germline, CDR1 is LGHNA and CDR2 YSLEER. The CDR3 loop reads CASSQGQGVREQYF. CDR3 nucleotide sequence: TGCGCCAGCAGCCAGGGACAGGGTGTGCGCGAGCAGTACTTC.

The chain links TRBV4-3 to TRBJ1-2, with D hard to call. Germline CDR1 reads LGHNA; CDR2 reads YSLEER. Trimming removed 5 bases at V and 2 bases at J, with 15 bases between. CDR3 length: 15 residues. The CDR3 sequence: CASSLREAGNYGYTF. The CDR3 region has the DNA TGCGCCAGCAGCTTAAGGGAGGCGGGCAACTATGGCTACACCTTC.

V gene TRBV6-1 combines with J gene TRBJ2-1; D might be TRBD1 (5 bases). The V gene lost 6 bases and the J gene lost 7 bases, with 16 bases spanning the gap. The V gene's germline CDR1 is MNHNS and CDR2 SASEGT. The CDR3 totals 14 residues. CDR3 sequence reads: CASSPQGGLNEQFF. The CDR3 nucleotides are TGTGCCAGCAGCCCCCAGGGCGGTTTGAATGAGCAGTTCTTC.

The chain links TRBV2 to TRBJ1-5, with 7 positions matching TRBD1. V dropped 3 bases and J dropped 3; count of bases not matched to a gene: 5. This CDR3 contains 15 residues. Germline assignment: CDR1 SNHLY and CDR2 FYNNEI. The CDR3 region is CASSEHGTANQPQHF. The DNA of the CDR3 is TGTGCCAGCAGTGAGCACGGGACAGCCAATCAGCCCCAGCATTTT.

This clone was seen more than once but under ten times. The V call is TRBV5-4, the J call TRBJ1-6; TRBD1 aligns across 8 bases. The CDR3 is 14 amino acids. V lost 1 base, J lost 10 bases, and 4 bases stayed unmatched. Germline lookup yields CDR1 SGHNT and CDR2 YYREEE (reference sequence). CDR3 in amino acids: CASSLTGGGSPLHF. The CDR3 bases are TGTGCCAGCAGCTTGACAGGGGGTGGGTCACCCCTCCACTTT. The full variable domain, rest sourced from reference TRBV5-4 and TRBJ1-6, is ETGVTQSPTHLIKTRGQQVTLRCSSQSGHNTVSWYQQALGQGPQFIFQYYREEENGRGNFPPRFSGLQFPNYSSELNVNALELDDSALYLCASSLTGGGSPLHFGNGTRLTVT.

In DNA, the CDR3 is TGTGCCACACAGCGGGACTTGAACACCGGGGAGCTGTTTTTT. It encodes CATQRDLNTGELFF. The chain uses TRBV7-2 and TRBJ2-2; 7 bases map to TRBD2. Germline V gives CDR1 SGHTA, CDR2 FQGNSA. CDR3 length equals 14 residues. The ends lost 10 bases at V and 1 base at J; junction bases unmatched: 6.

The rearrangement uses TRBV5-6 and TRBJ1-1, with a possible D match to TRBD1 (5 bases). CDR3 length equals 15 residues. With 1 base removed from V and 6 bases from J, the gap between germline ends came to 16 bases. Looked up from germline, CDR1 is SGHDT and CDR2 is YYEEEE. CDR3 sequence: CASSLTSAQGAEAFF. The CDR3 DNA sequence: TGTGCCAGCAGCTTGACTTCGGCGCAGGGCGCTGAAGCTTTCTTT. Full variable domain (rest looked up from reference TRBV5-6 and TRBJ1-1): DAGVTQSPTHLIKTRGQQVTLRCSPKSGHDTVSWYQQALGQGPQFIFQYYEEEERQRGNFPDRFSGHQFPNYSSELNVNALLLGDSALYLCASSLTSAQGAEAFFGQGTRLTVV.

This chain links TRBV19 with TRBJ1-1; possibly TRBD1 for D (5 bases). Germline CDR1 LNHDA, CDR2 SQIVND (reference sequence). The CDR3 has 12 amino acids. Trimming stripped 9 bases from V and 4 bases from J, with 12 bases between. For the CDR3, the DNA is TGTGCCAGCCGCGACAGATTCACTGAAGCTTTCTTT. It yields the protein CASRDRFTEAFF.

V is TRBV7-7 and J is TRBJ2-1; 7 bases map to TRBD2. The CDR3 sequence is 15 residues long. Per germline, CDR1 SSHAT and CDR2 FNYEAQ (reference sequence). V was pared by 6 bases and J by 10 bases, with 15 bases of the junction left unmatched. The chain's CDR3 is CASSSSSGGSGEQFF. CDR3 DNA: TGTGCCAGCAGTTCGTCTAGCGGAGGGTCAGGCGAGCAGTTCTTC.

This sequence joins TRBV4-3 and TRBJ2-6; TRBD2 matches 8 bases. Trimming removed 0 bases from V and 4 bases from J; junction bases left unmatched: 2. The CDR3 consists of 16 residues. Germline-derived CDR1 and CDR2 are LGHNA and YSLEER. The CDR3 DNA reads TGCGCCAGCAGCCAAGATAGCGGGACCGGGGCCAACGTCCTGACTTTC. This codes for CASSQDSGTGANVLTF.

The rearrangement uses TRBV5-1 and TRBJ1-1; 8 bases fit TRBD1. This CDR3 contains 18 residues. With V trimmed by 0 bases and J by 0 bases, 10 bases remained unmatched. Germline CDR1 is SGHRS and CDR2 is YFSETQ. CDR3 loop: CASSLAPGQDLMNTEAFF. CDR3 nucleotides: TGCGCCAGCAGCTTGGCCCCGGGACAGGACTTAATGAACACTGAAGCTTTCTTT. Combining the CDR3 with reference TRBV5-1 and TRBJ1-1 gives the whole variable domain KAGVTQTPRYLIKTRGQQVTLSCSPISGHRSVSWYQQTPGQGLQFLFEYFSETQRNKGNFPGRFSGRQFSNSRSEMNVSTLELGDSALYLCASSLAPGQDLMNTEAFFGQGTRLTVV.

V and J are TRBV4-3 and TRBJ2-1, with no clear D. Trimming cost V 0 bases and J 6 bases, with 24 bases left between them. The CDR3 spans 19 residues. Germline V lookup: CDR1 LGHNA, CDR2 YSLEER. CDR3 sequence reads: CASSQDEAKRSPARNEQFF. Here the CDR3 DNA reads TGCGCCAGCAGCCAAGATGAGGCTAAGAGGAGCCCAGCCCGCAATGAGCAGTTCTTC.

V and J are TRBV5-4 and TRBJ1-2; D gene uncertain. Germline V gene data show CDR1 as SGHNT and CDR2 as YYREEE (reference sequence). The CDR3 sequence is 14 residues long. Between the trimmed V and J ends, which lost 0 bases and 8 bases, there was a span of 14 bases. CDR3 nucleotides: TGTGCCAGCAGCTTGGCCGGACGGGAACTGGGCTACACCTTC. Translation gives CASSLAGRELGYTF.

The genes are TRBV5-1 and TRBJ2-5; 10 bases map to TRBD2. The V gene's germline CDR1 is SGHRS and CDR2 YFSETQ. The CDR3 totals 15 residues. V was clipped by 5 bases and J by 4 bases; unmatched bases: 8. This CDR3 reads CASRSTSGSLETQYF. The CDR3 region has the DNA TGCGCCAGCAGGTCGACTAGCGGGTCCCTAGAGACCCAGTACTTC. The full variable domain, completed using reference TRBV5-1 and TRBJ2-5, is KAGVTQTPRYLIKTRGQQVTLSCSPISGHRSVSWYQQTPGQGLQFLFEYFSETQRNKGNFPGRFSGRQFSNSRSEMNVSTLELGDSALYLCASRSTSGSLETQYFGPGTRLLVL.